This T cell receptor beta chain was sequenced during a study of T-cell memory formation after mild COVID-19. Study-level information: There were largely donor-specific TCR clusters.

A single record per CDR3 protein comes from TCRdb applying MiXCR to the 5' RACE reads. The table has roughly 350,000 distinct CDR3 sequences, 20% to 25% seen once. Trimming took 5 bases from V and 1 from J, leaving 11 bases between them. CDR1 is SGHVS, CDR2 FQNEAQ, per germline. The CDR3 covers 14 residues. This clonotype was detected a few times. The gene calls are TRBV7-8 and TRBJ1-1; no clear D. This clonotype was sampled from an adult woman who had mild COVID-19 (a few samples of this study predate the infection). Cell type and time point are not known. Input material: PBMCs or a T cell subset sorted from them (not recorded which). CDR3 in DNA: TGTGCCAGCAGCCCTCAGCCGCGGAACACTGAAGCTTTCTTT. As protein: CASSPQPRNTEAFF.